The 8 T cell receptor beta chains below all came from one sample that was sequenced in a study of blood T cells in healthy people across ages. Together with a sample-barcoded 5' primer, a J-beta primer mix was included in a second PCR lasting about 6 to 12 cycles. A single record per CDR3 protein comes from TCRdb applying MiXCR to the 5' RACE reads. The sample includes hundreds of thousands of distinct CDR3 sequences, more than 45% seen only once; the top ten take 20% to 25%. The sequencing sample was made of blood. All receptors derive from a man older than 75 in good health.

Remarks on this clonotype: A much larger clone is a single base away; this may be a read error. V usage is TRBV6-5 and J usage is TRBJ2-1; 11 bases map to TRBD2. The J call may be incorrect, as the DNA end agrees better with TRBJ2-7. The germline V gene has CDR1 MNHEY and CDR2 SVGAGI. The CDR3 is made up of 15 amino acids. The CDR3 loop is CASKTSGSLYNEQYF. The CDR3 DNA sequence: TGTGCCAGCAAAACTAGCGGGAGTCTCTACAATGAGCAGTACTTC.

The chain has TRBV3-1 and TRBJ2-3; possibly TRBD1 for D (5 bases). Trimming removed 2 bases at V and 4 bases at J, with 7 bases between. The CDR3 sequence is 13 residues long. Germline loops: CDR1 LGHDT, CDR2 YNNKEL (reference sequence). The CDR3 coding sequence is TGTGCCAGCAGCCAAAGGGGATCAGATACGCAGTATTTT. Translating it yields CASSQRGSDTQYF.

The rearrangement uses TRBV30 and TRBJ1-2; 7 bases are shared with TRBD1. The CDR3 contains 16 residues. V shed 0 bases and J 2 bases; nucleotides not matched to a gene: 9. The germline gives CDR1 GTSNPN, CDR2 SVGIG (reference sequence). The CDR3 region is CAWSVRTGRANYGYTF. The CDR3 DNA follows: TGTGCCTGGAGTGTAAGGACAGGCCGGGCGAACTATGGCTACACCTTC. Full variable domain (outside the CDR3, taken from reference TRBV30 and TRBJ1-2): SQTIHQWPATLVQPVGSPLSLECTVEGTSNPNLYWYRQAAGRGLQLLFYSVGIGQISSEVPQNLSASRPQDRQFILSSKKLLLSDSGFYLCAWSVRTGRANYGYTFGSGTRLTVV.

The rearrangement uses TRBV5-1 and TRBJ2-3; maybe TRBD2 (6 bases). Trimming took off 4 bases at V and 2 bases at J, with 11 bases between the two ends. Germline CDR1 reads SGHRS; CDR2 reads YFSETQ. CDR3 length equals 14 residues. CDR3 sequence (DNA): TGCGCCAGCAGCCGGGACTTCTCCACAGATACGCAGTATTTT. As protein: CASSRDFSTDTQYF.

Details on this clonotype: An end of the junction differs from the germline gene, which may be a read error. CDR3 bases: TGTGCCAACAGCTTATGGGACAAACGCACAGATACGCAGTATTTT. This codes for CANSLWDKRTDTQYF. The genes are TRBV7-3 and TRBJ2-3; D possibly corresponds to TRBD1 (6 bases). Germline values: CDR1 SGHTA, CDR2 FQGTGA. The CDR3 covers 15 residues.

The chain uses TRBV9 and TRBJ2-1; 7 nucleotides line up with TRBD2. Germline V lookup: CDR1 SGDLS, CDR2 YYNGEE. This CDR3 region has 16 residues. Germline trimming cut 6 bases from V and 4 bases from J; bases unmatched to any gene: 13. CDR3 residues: CASTPGLADFYNEQFF. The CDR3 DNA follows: TGTGCCAGCACCCCGGGGCTAGCGGATTTTTACAATGAGCAGTTCTTC.

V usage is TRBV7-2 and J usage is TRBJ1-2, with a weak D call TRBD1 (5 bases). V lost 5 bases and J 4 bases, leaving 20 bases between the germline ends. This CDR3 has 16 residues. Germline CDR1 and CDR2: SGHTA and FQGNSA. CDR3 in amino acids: CASSPAGTEIFYGYTF. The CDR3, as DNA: TGTGCCAGCAGCCCCGCTGGGACGGAGATTTTCTATGGCTACACCTTC.

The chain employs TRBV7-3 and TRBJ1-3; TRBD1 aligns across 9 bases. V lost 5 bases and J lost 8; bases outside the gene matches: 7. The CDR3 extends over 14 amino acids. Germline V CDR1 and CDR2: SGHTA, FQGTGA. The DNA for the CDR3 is TGTGCCAGCAGCCGTACAGGGGGCTTGGACACCATATATTTT. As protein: CASSRTGGLDTIYF.